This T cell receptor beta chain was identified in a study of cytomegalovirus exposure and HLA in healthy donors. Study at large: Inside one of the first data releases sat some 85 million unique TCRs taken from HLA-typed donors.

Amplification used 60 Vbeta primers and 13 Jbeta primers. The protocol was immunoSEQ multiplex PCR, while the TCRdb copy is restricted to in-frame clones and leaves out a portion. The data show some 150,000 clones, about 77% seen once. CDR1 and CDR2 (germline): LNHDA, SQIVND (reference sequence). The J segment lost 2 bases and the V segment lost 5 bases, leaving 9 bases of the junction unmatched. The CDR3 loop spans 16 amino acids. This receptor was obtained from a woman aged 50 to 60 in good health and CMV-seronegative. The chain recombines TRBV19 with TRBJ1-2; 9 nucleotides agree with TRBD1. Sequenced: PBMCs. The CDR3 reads CASSVSQGALNYGYTF. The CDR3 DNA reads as TGTGCCAGTAGTGTCTCACAGGGGGCCCTCAACTATGGCTACACCTTC. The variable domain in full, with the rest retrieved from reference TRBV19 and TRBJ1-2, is DGGITQSPKYLFRKEGQNVTLSCEQNLNHDAMYWYRQDPGQGLRLIYYSQIVNDFQKGDIAEGYSVSREKKESFPLTVTSAQKNPTAFYLCASSVSQGALNYGYTFGSGTRLTVV.